A single TCR beta chain is shown here with its context. The target antigen is unknown. The sample belongs to a study of T cell responses to AZD1222 COVID-19 vaccine. Regarding the study as a whole: Baseline seropositives among AZD1222 recipients totaled only five to seven. Per reports, nearly half of all spike-specific TCRs target regions that are unmutated in variants. There were mostly white British donors and more females than males, and clonal diversity was possibly underestimated. Across the whole spike, CD4 TCRs peaked at regions 160-218 and 743-854.

Sequenced by immunoSEQ multiplex PCR; TCRdb stores in-frame clones only, minus some. The sample gives about 120,000 clones, more than 75% of which show up once; about 10% is in the top ten. Trimming took off 5 bases at V and 6 bases at J, with 21 bases between the two ends. Germline V gene sequence: CDR1 MNHNY, CDR2 SVGAGI (reference sequence). The CDR3 length is 16 residues. Sequenced here: peripheral blood, sampled on day 0 of AZD1222 vaccination. This TCR was sampled from an adult in good health. The chain employs TRBV6-6 and TRBJ2-3; the D gene is possibly TRBD2 (5 bases). CDR3 DNA sequence: TGTGCCAGCAGTCCGTCGCGGGTATCTCAACCCGATACGCAGTATTTT. It is translated as CASSPSRVSQPDTQYF.